The 5 T cell receptor beta chains presented below share a single source sample, sequenced in a study of blood T cell repertoires in COVID-19. Clones were read by immunoSEQ multiplex PCR, and TCRdb kept only the in-frame ones, dropping some. The repertoire holds around 250,000 clones, with approximately 91% as singletons. The material sequenced was peripheral blood. These receptors came from a woman aged 40-49 years who had recovered from COVID-19.

The chain employs TRBV11-2 and TRBJ1-2; no clear D gene. Germline CDR1 and CDR2: SGHAT and FQNNGV. Trimming pared 1 base from V and 0 bases from J, leaving 3 bases between. The CDR3 consists of 13 residues. The CDR3 DNA reads as TGTGCCAGCAGCTTAGCGGCTAACTATGGCTACACCTTC. It yields the protein CASSLAANYGYTF.

This rearrangement joins TRBV7-2 to TRBJ2-7; 8 bases agree with TRBD1. J gave up 6 bases and V 5 bases, and 9 bases lay outside the gene matches. In germline, CDR1 is SGHTA, CDR2 FQGNSA. This CDR3 contains 14 residues. CDR3 DNA: TGTGCCAGCAGCCGGGGGCAGGGGGCCCTCGAGCAGTACTTC. The encoded protein is CASSRGQGALEQYF.

This rearrangement joins TRBV5-1 to TRBJ2-2, with D perhaps matching TRBD2 (6 bases). The CDR3 loop spans 15 amino acids. The ends were cut back, 1 base at V and 4 bases at J, with 11 bases in the middle. In germline, CDR1 is SGHRS, CDR2 YFSETQ. CDR3 coding DNA: TGCGCCAGCAGCTTGCAACTAGCTGGCACCGGGGAGCTGTTTTTT. Its translation: CASSLQLAGTGELFF.

The J gene is TRBJ1-4, the V gene TRBV14, with D unresolved. This CDR3 is built from 11 residues. In germline, CDR1 is SGHDN, CDR2 FVKESK. V was pared by 8 bases and J by 5 bases, with 6 bases between. The CDR3 region is CASGGNEKLFF. The CDR3 DNA follows: TGTGCCAGCGGCGGAAATGAAAAACTGTTTTTT.

On this clone itself: Other nucleotide sequences from this sample produce the same CDR3. The chain recombines TRBV12-3 or TRBV12-4 with TRBJ1-5; the match to TRBD1 covers 8 bases. J lost 5 bases, V lost 6 bases, and 3 bases had no gene match. The CDR3 covers 13 residues. The CDR3: CASSLTGDQPQHF. In DNA form, the CDR3 reads TGTGCCAGCAGCCTGACAGGGGATCAGCCCCAGCATTTT.